The T cell receptor beta chain under discussion was sequenced for a study of T-cell reconstitution after alpha-beta-depleted transplantation in children. This clonotype was picked up many times. Germline V CDR1 and CDR2: DFQATT, SNEGSKA (reference sequence). V was pared by 1 base and J by 3 bases, with 7 bases between. The CDR3 loop spans 12 amino acids. The library targeted TCRbeta and was prepared with unique molecular identifiers. Via MiXCR, TCRdb re-called the PCR reads, giving one row per CDR3 protein. The sample holds approximately 70,000 distinct CDR3 sequences, roughly 5% seen once. The material sequenced was PBMCs, mostly from graft donor cells, taken 180 days after TCRalphabeta/CD19-depleted stem cell transplant. This TCR was recovered from a boy under two years old who had a stem cell transplant for acute myeloid leukemia, so the T cells may come from the graft donor. The genes are TRBV20-1 and TRBJ2-7; D is unclear. Here the CDR3 DNA reads TGCAGTGCTAGAGCACAGCACTACGAGCAGTACTTC. As protein: CSARAQHYEQYF.